The clone carrying this T cell receptor (beta chain) appeared a few times. Its target is not known. Regions amplified from RNA transcripts were the TCR beta CDR3 regions. TCR CDR3 regions were first amplified by RT-PCR with HTBI primers. TCRdb used MiXCR to reprocess the multiplex PCR reads, holding one entry per CDR3 protein. The data show more than 300,000 distinct CDR3 sequences, roughly 15% seen once. This sample was taken from a study of T cells in Graves' hyperthyroidism and ophthalmopathy. Across the whole study: Peripheral blood was drawn at first diagnosis, prior to all treatment.

Study observations and caveats: Most expanded thyroid clonotypes above 0.001 recurred in blood. A model of 13 V-J features distinguished ophthalmopathy from stable hyperthyroidism.

V lost 1 base and J lost 6; bases outside the gene matches: 8. The CDR3 runs to 15 residues. In germline, CDR1 is MGHRA, CDR2 YSYEKL. Sequencing was carried out using blood. The gene calls are TRBV4-1 and TRBJ1-2; 7 bases align to TRBD1. The source of this sequence is a woman aged 25 to 45 with Graves' ophthalmopathy. The CDR3: CASSQVLSGTDGYTF. The CDR3 bases are TGCGCCAGCAGCCAAGTCCTATCGGGGACAGATGGCTACACCTTC.